This entry is about one T cell receptor (beta chain). As yet, its antigen is unknown. This sample is part of a study of cytomegalovirus exposure and HLA in healthy donors. The overall study: The roughly 120 validation repertoires, a later analysis reported, used the same platform as the approximately 670 repertoires from the first cohort. Study conclusions and caveats: Among the CMV-associated chains, three were confirmed in vitro as specific for CMV antigens. Rarity characterized most TCR sequences, yet some public TCRs appeared in many donors. Per published reports, the classifier diagnosed cytomegalovirus status with high specificity and sensitivity.

Measured with immunoSEQ multiplex PCR; TCRdb has only the in-frame clones, and not every one. The sample comprises nearly 200,000 clones, 84% of which are singletons, and roughly 13% rests with the top ten. The germline V gene encodes CDR1 LNHNV and CDR2 YYDKDF (reference sequence). The CDR3 contains 16 residues. With V trimmed by 4 bases and J by 2 bases, 4 bases remained unmatched. The clonotype originates from a woman in her twenties or thirties in good health and CMV-seropositive. Sample: PBMCs. The chain has TRBV15 and TRBJ2-3, with 12 bases identical to TRBD2. DNA for the CDR3: TGTGCCACCAGCACAGGACTAGCGGGGCACACAGATACGCAGTATTTT. Its protein product is CATSTGLAGHTDTQYF.